The clone carrying this T cell receptor beta chain was counted a few times. Its target is unknown. The data belong to a study of response to subunit inactivated influenza vaccine. Overall study findings and caveats: New T cells are recruited in small numbers by each seasonal influenza vaccination, according to the authors' suggestion.

TCRdb ran MiXCR on the RT-PCR reads and lists one entry per CDR3 protein. The sample includes fewer than 700,000 distinct CDR3 sequences, over 10% of them seen just once. Germline loops: CDR1 DFQATT, CDR2 SNEGSKA (reference sequence). CDR3 length: 16 residues. With 0 bases removed from V and 0 bases from J, the gap between germline ends came to 12 bases. The receptor comes from a man aged 45-65 years who received an inactivated influenza vaccine. The gene calls are TRBV20-1 and TRBJ2-1; D is undetermined. This sample comprised PBMCs from blood, obtained 40 to 50 days after vaccination. CDR3 in amino acids: CSARDGNRLSYNEQFF. DNA of the CDR3: TGCAGTGCTAGAGATGGGAACAGACTCTCCTACAATGAGCAGTTCTTC.